The rows below give T cell receptor beta chains drawn from one sample of a study of T cells after somatic rescue of genetic block. Only in-frame clones appear in the TCRdb table, and some are missing; sequencing was by immunoSEQ multiplex PCR. The sample carries fewer than 15,000 clones, more than 65% recorded once. Sample: peripheral blood mononuclear cells (PBMCs). The receptors were gathered from a boy younger than 18. The CDR3 runs from the conserved cysteine through the conserved F or W. The D gene is left open where the match is weak. Clone sizes are given selectively: once, few, many, or a class where the clone is expanded.

clone_size	d_call	j_call	v_call	cdr3_aa	cdr3_nt
medium-sized	NA	TRBJ2-1	TRBV28	CASSILTGGAYNEQFF	TGTGCCAGCAGTATCCTTACAGGGGGGGCCTACAATGAGCAGTTCTTC
NA	NA	TRBJ1-2	TRBV6-4	CASSMTGSYGYTF	TGTGCCAGCAGTATGACAGGATCCTATGGCTACACCTTC
NA	NA	TRBJ1-2	TRBV11-2	CASSLKPLPGHYGYTF	TGTGCCAGCAGCTTAAAACCCTTACCAGGCCACTATGGCTACACCTTC
NA	NA	TRBJ2-7	TRBV4-1	CASSQDRGGSSYEQYF	TGCGCCAGCAGCCAAGATCGAGGGGGGAGCTCCTACGAGCAGTACTTC
NA	TRBD1	TRBJ1-2	TRBV28	CASSSTSTGYYGYTF	TGTGCCAGCAGTTCCACATCGACAGGGTACTATGGCTACACCTTC
NA	NA	TRBJ1-2	TRBV27	CASSFVMAGLGYGYTF	TGTGCCAGCAGTTTCGTAATGGCGGGACTCGGCTATGGCTACACCTTC
NA	NA	TRBJ1-1	TRBV30	CAWSVWRPKGTEAFF	TGTGCCTGGAGTGTGTGGCGTCCGAAAGGCACTGAAGCTTTCTTT
NA	NA	TRBJ1-2	TRBV5-1	CASSPGGAGYTF	TGCGCCAGCAGCCCTGGTGGGGCTGGCTACACCTTC
NA	NA	TRBJ2-7	TRBV27	CASRPAGHPYEQYF	TGTGCCAGCAGGCCTGCCGGACACCCCTACGAGCAGTACTTC
NA	NA	TRBJ2-2	TRBV5-5	CASSLKRAGTGELFF	TGTGCCAGCAGCTTGAAACGGGCGGGCACCGGGGAGCTGTTTTTT
NA	NA	TRBJ1-4	TRBV6-1	CASSVGGPTNEKLFF	TGTGCCAGCAGTGTCGGGGGGCCAACTAATGAAAAACTGTTTTTT
NA	NA	TRBJ1-5	TRBV9	CASSVQGYSNQPQHF	TGTGCCAGCAGCGTTCAGGGATATAGCAATCAGCCCCAGCATTTT
NA	NA	TRBJ2-1	TRBV9	CASGHPIGTSDYNEQFF	TGTGCCAGCGGACATCCCATTGGGACCTCGGACTACAATGAGCAGTTCTTC
NA	NA	TRBJ2-1	TRBV30	CAWSLGTISYNEQFF	TGTGCCTGGAGCCTTGGGACCATCTCCTACAATGAGCAGTTCTTC
NA	NA	TRBJ2-1	TRBV29-1	CSGAVNEQFF	TGCAGCGGAGCAGTGAATGAGCAGTTCTTC
NA	TRBD1	TRBJ2-7	TRBV27	CASSMSQQGVAYEQYF	TGTGCCAGCTCCATGTCCCAACAGGGGGTTGCCTACGAGCAGTACTTC
NA	TRBD1	TRBJ2-2	TRBV7-9	CASSHFLGQGYFTGELFF	TGTGCCAGCAGCCATTTCCTCGGACAGGGATATTTCACCGGGGAGCTGTTTTTT
NA	TRBD1	TRBJ1-2	TRBV6-5	CASSYNRGQGYTF	TGTGCCAGCAGTTATAACAGGGGGCAAGGCTACACCTTC
once	NA	TRBJ2-7	TRBV7-2	CASSSGAYEQYF	TGTGCCAGCAGCTCAGGGGCCTACGAGCAGTACTTC
NA	TRBD2	TRBJ2-3	TRBV28	CASSLFGGTDTQYF	TGTGCCAGCAGTTTATTCGGGGGGACAGATACGCAGTATTTT
NA	TRBD2	TRBJ2-1	TRBV9	CASNQRGPAGNEQFF	TGTGCCAGCAATCAGCGGGGGCCCGCTGGCAATGAGCAGTTCTTC
NA	NA	TRBJ2-7	TRBV5-5	CASSRNGQGVHEQYF	TGTGCCAGCAGCCGCAATGGGCAGGGCGTCCACGAGCAGTACTTC
NA	NA	TRBJ1-2	TRBV19	CASSIAQIYYGYTF	TGTGCCAGTAGTATAGCACAGATTTACTATGGCTACACCTTC
NA	TRBD2	TRBJ2-7	TRBV5-1	CASSLAMGGRALYEQYF	TGCGCCAGCAGCTTGGCCATGGGCGGGAGGGCCCTCTACGAGCAGTACTTC
few	NA	TRBJ1-6	TRBV4-2	CASSQVDLIATPLHF	TGTGCCAGCAGCCAAGTCGACCTGATAGCGACACCCCTCCACTTT
NA	NA	TRBJ2-5	TRBV25-1	CASSEAPGPREETQYF	TGTGCCAGCAGTGAAGCCCCGGGTCCCCGGGAGGAGACCCAGTACTTC
few	TRBD1	TRBJ1-5	TRBV2	CASRKQGAHQPQHF	TGTGCCAGCAGAAAACAGGGGGCGCATCAGCCCCAGCATTTT
NA	TRBD1	TRBJ1-2	TRBV5-6	CASSSWTGDGYTF	TGTGCCAGCAGCTCCTGGACAGGGGATGGCTACACCTTC
few	NA	TRBJ2-5	TRBV6-5	CASSYSGFGLGETQYF	TGTGCCAGCAGTTATTCGGGTTTTGGTCTCGGGGAGACCCAGTACTTC
NA	TRBD2	TRBJ2-7	TRBV27	CASSSGLAGEGGEQYF	TGTGCCAGCAGCTCGGGACTAGCGGGAGAGGGGGGAGAGCAGTACTTC
NA	NA	TRBJ2-2	TRBV9	CASGLDPTEQHTGELFF	TGTGCCAGCGGCTTAGATCCGACAGAACAGCACACCGGGGAGCTGTTTTTT
NA	TRBD2	TRBJ2-1	TRBV7-3	CASSRGSGGPSEQFF	TGTGCCAGCAGCCGGGGTAGCGGGGGCCCAAGCGAGCAGTTCTTC
NA	TRBD1	TRBJ1-2	TRBV5-6	CASSRSGQNYGYTF	TGTGCCAGCAGCCGCTCGGGACAGAACTATGGCTACACCTTC
NA	NA	TRBJ1-2	TRBV5-1	CASSQLGDGYTF	TGCGCCAGCAGCCAATTAGGGGATGGCTACACCTTC
once	TRBD2	TRBJ2-2	TRBV5-1	CASSGGGGELFF	TGCGCCAGTAGCGGGGGTGGCGGGGAGCTGTTTTTT
NA	TRBD2	TRBJ2-1	TRBV10-3	CAISESTSGRAYNEQFF	TGTGCCATCAGTGAGTCGACTAGCGGGAGGGCCTACAATGAGCAGTTCTTC
few	TRBD2	TRBJ2-1	TRBV11-3	CASSLGLAGAGSYNEQFF	TGTGCCAGCAGCTTAGGGCTAGCGGGAGCGGGCTCCTACAATGAGCAGTTCTTC
NA	TRBD2	TRBJ2-5	TRBV5-1	CASSLLAGGQETQYF	TGCGCCAGCAGCCTGTTAGCGGGTGGACAAGAGACCCAGTACTTC
NA	NA	TRBJ1-1	TRBV5-1	CASSLTATPNTEAFF	TGCGCCAGCAGCTTGACGGCCACTCCGAACACTGAAGCTTTCTTT
few	NA	TRBJ2-7	TRBV7-9	CASSLEWGPTNEQYF	TGTGCCAGCAGCTTAGAATGGGGGCCTACGAACGAGCAGTACTTC
NA	NA	TRBJ1-1	TRBV5-1	CASSPIANTEAFF	TGCGCCAGCAGCCCCATTGCGAACACTGAAGCTTTCTTT
NA	TRBD1	TRBJ2-3	TRBV7-9	CASSLTRQGRTDTQYF	TGTGCCAGCAGCTTAACCCGACAGGGTCGCACAGATACGCAGTATTTT
few	NA	TRBJ1-5	TRBV7-9	CASSLVGANQPQHF	TGTGCCAGCAGCTTAGTGGGTGCCAATCAGCCCCAGCATTTT
NA	TRBD1	TRBJ2-3	TRBV5-1	CASSFTGADTQYF	TGCGCCAGCAGCTTTACAGGGGCAGATACGCAGTATTTT
few	TRBD2	TRBJ2-1	TRBV27	CASSYGTSGVNEQFF	TGTGCCAGCAGTTACGGGACTAGCGGGGTCAATGAGCAGTTCTTC
few	NA	TRBJ2-1	TRBV5-1	CASSLGGAAYNEQFF	TGCGCCAGCAGCTTGGGAGGGGCCGCCTACAATGAGCAGTTCTTC
NA	NA	TRBJ1-1	TRBV7-8	CASSQELGQRANTEAFF	TGTGCCAGCAGCCAAGAGTTAGGTCAAAGGGCTAACACTGAAGCTTTCTTT
NA	TRBD1	TRBJ1-6	TRBV6-6	CASSYRGTGQNSPLHF	TGTGCCAGCAGTTACCGGGGGACAGGGCAAAATTCACCCCTCCACTTT
NA	NA	TRBJ1-4	TRBV30	CAWSVSEKLFF	TGTGCCTGGAGTGTATCGGAAAAACTGTTTTTT
NA	TRBD1	TRBJ1-5	TRBV28	CASSISRDSRNQPQHF	TGTGCCAGCAGCATATCCCGGGACAGTAGGAATCAGCCCCAGCATTTT
NA	NA	TRBJ2-5	TRBV6-5	CASSYAGQLQETQYF	TGTGCCAGCAGTTATGCTGGACAGTTACAAGAGACCCAGTACTTC
NA	NA	TRBJ2-3	TRBV7-3	CASSRLPQLGSDTQYF	TGTGCCAGCAGCCGCCTGCCGCAGTTAGGATCCGATACGCAGTATTTT
NA	TRBD1	TRBJ2-4	TRBV6-1	CASTPQGQLLWIQYF	TGTGCCAGCACCCCCCAGGGACAGCTTCTGTGGATTCAGTACTTC
NA	TRBD1	TRBJ2-4	TRBV6-5	CASSYDRGSKNIQYF	TGTGCCAGCAGTTATGACAGGGGATCCAAAAACATTCAGTACTTC
NA	NA	TRBJ1-3	TRBV5-6	CASSLRGGNTIYF	TGTGCCAGCAGCTTAAGGGGGGGAAACACCATATATTTT
NA	NA	TRBJ2-7	TRBV6-6	CASSRGEGSYEQYF	TGTGCCAGCAGTCGGGGCGAGGGGTCCTACGAGCAGTACTTC